This is a list of T cell receptor beta chains from one sample in a study of regulatory T cells in long-lasting Graves disease. TCRdb ran MiXCR on the multiplex PCR reads and lists one entry per CDR3 protein. The sample consists of about 240,000 distinct CDR3 sequences, 20% to 25% of them appearing once. This specimen consisted of peripheral blood mononuclear cells (PBMCs), obtained at new diagnosis, from a patient treated with antithyroid drugs. These receptors were obtained from a female donor with Graves disease. CDR3s include the opening cysteine and the closing phenylalanine or tryptophan.

J gene: TRBJ2-4
CDR3 length: 13
V gene: TRBV5-1
CDR3 protein: CASSREAKNIQYF

J gene: TRBJ1-2
CDR3 length: 12
V gene: TRBV20-1
CDR3 protein: CSAPSGDYGYTF

J gene: TRBJ2-1
CDR3 length: 14
V gene: TRBV2
CDR3 protein: CASRGLVSYNEQFF

J gene: TRBJ1-4
CDR3 length: 15
V gene: TRBV12-3/TRBV12-4
CDR3 protein: CASSYFGDTNEKLFF

J gene: TRBJ1-2
CDR3 length: 14
V gene: TRBV5-4
CDR3 protein: CASSPDSRGGGYTF

J gene: TRBJ2-2
CDR3 length: 17
V gene: TRBV24-1
CDR3 protein: CANVSRRWTTNTGELFF

J gene: TRBJ1-1
CDR3 length: 15
V gene: TRBV7-9
CDR3 protein: CASSPGQGVNTEAFF

J gene: TRBJ1-5
CDR3 length: 15
V gene: TRBV19
CDR3 protein: CASTPGPYSNQPQHF

J gene: TRBJ2-5
CDR3 length: 16
V gene: TRBV4-2
CDR3 protein: CASSPTHGHTEETQYF

J gene: TRBJ2-3
CDR3 length: 16
V gene: TRBV20-1
CDR3 protein: CSPRLAGGMGTDTQYF

J gene: TRBJ2-4
CDR3 length: 14
V gene: TRBV7-9
CDR3 protein: CASSLASGKDIQYF

J gene: TRBJ2-7
CDR3 length: 17
V gene: TRBV7-9
CDR3 protein: CASSSIAGTVQSYEQYF

J gene: TRBJ1-6
CDR3 length: 15
V gene: TRBV4-3
CDR3 protein: CASSQEGQGNSPLHF

J gene: TRBJ2-5
CDR3 length: 18
V gene: TRBV6-5
CDR3 protein: CASSYGTSGGPYQETQYF

J gene: TRBJ2-6
CDR3 length: 20
V gene: TRBV3-1
CDR3 protein: CASSQSVVGGMYSGANVLTF

J gene: TRBJ2-5
CDR3 length: 15
V gene: TRBV5-1
CDR3 protein: CASSLAGELTETQYF

J gene: TRBJ2-7
CDR3 length: 16
V gene: TRBV3-2
CDR3 protein: CASSHLAESLPSEQCF

J gene: TRBJ2-2
CDR3 length: 15
V gene: TRBV20-1
CDR3 protein: CSARDLRGGSGELFF

J gene: TRBJ2-3
CDR3 length: 15
V gene: TRBV4-1
CDR3 protein: CASSQVGALPDTQYF

J gene: TRBJ2-2
CDR3 length: 15
V gene: TRBV5-6
CDR3 protein: CASSRGPANTGELFF

J gene: TRBJ1-1
CDR3 length: 12
V gene: TRBV6-1
CDR3 protein: CASRRDGAAAFF

J gene: TRBJ1-5
CDR3 length: 17
V gene: TRBV4-1
CDR3 protein: CASTPDDGGQGNQPQHF

J gene: TRBJ1-1
CDR3 length: 14
V gene: TRBV16
CDR3 protein: CASSQLAGDIEAFF

J gene: TRBJ2-7
CDR3 length: 15
V gene: TRBV5-1
CDR3 protein: CASRQAGDPYYEQYF

J gene: TRBJ1-1
CDR3 length: 15
V gene: TRBV5-6
CDR3 protein: CASSQGERVIAEAFF

J gene: TRBJ2-5
CDR3 length: 15
V gene: TRBV29-1
CDR3 protein: CSLLLEGMRQETQYF

J gene: TRBJ2-1
CDR3 length: 14
V gene: TRBV24-1
CDR3 protein: CATSDSYRGREQFF

J gene: TRBJ2-1
CDR3 length: 16
V gene: TRBV3-1
CDR3 protein: CASSHNPGTSYNEQFF

J gene: TRBJ2-2
CDR3 length: 16
V gene: TRBV18
CDR3 protein: CASSPISGRGTGELFF

J gene: TRBJ2-7
CDR3 length: 20
V gene: TRBV9
CDR3 protein: CASSPRPNFLLPGSSYEQYF

J gene: TRBJ2-7
CDR3 length: 12
V gene: TRBV7-6
CDR3 protein: CASGPGGYEQYF

J gene: TRBJ1-1
CDR3 length: 15
V gene: TRBV28
CDR3 protein: CASRTSGRMNTEAFF

J gene: TRBJ2-1
CDR3 length: 15
V gene: TRBV10-1
CDR3 protein: CASSETAGDNNEQFF

J gene: TRBJ2-7
CDR3 length: 16
V gene: TRBV27
CDR3 protein: CASSSSTRAARREQYF

J gene: TRBJ2-3
CDR3 length: 14
V gene: TRBV14
CDR3 protein: CASSTRPGTDTQYF

J gene: TRBJ2-7
CDR3 length: 14
V gene: TRBV28
CDR3 protein: CASSFWTGVYEQYF

J gene: TRBJ1-1
CDR3 length: 13
V gene: TRBV11-2
CDR3 protein: CASSLVGAPPAFF

J gene: TRBJ2-7
CDR3 length: 12
V gene: TRBV20-1
CDR3 protein: CSASGTGIEQYF

J gene: TRBJ1-2
CDR3 length: 12
V gene: TRBV28
CDR3 protein: CASSGTAYGYTF

J gene: TRBJ2-7
CDR3 length: 15
V gene: TRBV28
CDR3 protein: CASSFGTSEIYEQYF

J gene: TRBJ1-4
CDR3 length: 12
V gene: TRBV4-1
CDR3 protein: CASRLTGEKLFF

J gene: TRBJ2-3
CDR3 length: 14
V gene: TRBV19
CDR3 protein: CASSIDHRSKAQYF

J gene: TRBJ2-3
CDR3 length: 14
V gene: TRBV6-1
CDR3 protein: CASRRGLGSDTQYF

J gene: TRBJ2-1
CDR3 length: 16
V gene: TRBV7-2
CDR3 protein: CASSLAAGGSYNEQFF

J gene: TRBJ2-5
CDR3 length: 15
V gene: TRBV20-1
CDR3 protein: CSARDRLAGSETQYF

J gene: TRBJ1-2
CDR3 length: 13
V gene: TRBV28
CDR3 protein: CASSLQVNYGYTF